This TCR beta chain was found in a study of cytomegalovirus exposure and HLA in healthy donors. Background on the study: Membership in the Caucasian-associated ancestry cluster was found for 81% of roughly 400 genotyped donors. Study-level findings and limits: An analysis that came later showed most CMV-associated TCR beta chains appearing HLA-restricted. Reportedly, TCR beta sequences accurately predicted HLA-A and HLA-B alleles in most subjects.

This clone was counted between two and nine times. Its antigen is currently unknown. CDR1 SEHNR and CDR2 FQNEAQ come from the germline V gene (reference sequence). The CDR3 has 14 amino acids. Trimming took 8 bases from V and 0 from J, leaving 12 bases between them. The PCR was carried out with 60 Vbeta primers and 13 Jbeta primers. Here immunoSEQ multiplex PCR was the method, and the copy in TCRdb shows in-frame clones only, minus some. The sample lists roughly 67,000 clones; about 77% were seen once. The clonotype was recovered from a man between 35 and 55 years old in good health and CMV-seronegative. The material sequenced was PBMCs. The chain joins TRBV7-9 to TRBJ2-3, with a weak D call TRBD2 (5 bases). The CDR3 sequence is CASGRGLSTDTQYF. CDR3 bases: TGTGCCAGCGGCCGAGGACTCAGCACAGATACGCAGTATTTT.